The 32 T cell receptor beta chains below were found in one sample sequenced in a study of blood T cells in healthy people across ages. Primers used in a second PCR of about 6 to 11 cycles were a sample-barcoded 5' primer and a J-beta primer mix. TCRdb used MiXCR to reprocess the 5' RACE reads, holding one entry per CDR3 protein. In the table there are 650,000 to 1,000,000 distinct CDR3 sequences, around 34% of which are singletons. Specimen: blood. The receptors were gathered from a man younger than 35 in good health.

The V call is TRBV12-3 or TRBV12-4, the J call TRBJ2-1; 8 positions agree with TRBD1. The CDR3 totals 15 residues. V shed 6 bases, J shed 8 bases, and the junction held 12 bases outside the gene matches. The CDR3 reads CASSNSGQGWDEQFF. DNA of the CDR3: TGTGCCAGCAGCAACAGCGGACAGGGTTGGGATGAGCAGTTCTTC.

The gene calls are TRBV11-2 and TRBJ2-5, with no clear D. The CDR3 contains 12 residues. From germline, CDR1 is SGHAT and CDR2 FQNNGV. Trimming removed 6 bases at V and 11 bases at J, with 16 bases between. CDR3 region: CASSLPFDEQYF. As DNA, the CDR3 is TGTGCCAGCAGTCTGCCTTTCGATGAGCAGTACTTC.

The V call is TRBV7-2, the J call TRBJ1-6; D not resolved. Between the trimmed V and J ends, which lost 2 bases and 6 bases, there was a span of 17 bases. Looked up from germline, CDR1 is SGHTA and CDR2 is FQGNSA. This CDR3 comprises 17 residues. DNA of the CDR3: TGTGCCAGCAGCTTAACCCAGCTTTCGTCCCTTAATTCACCCCTCCACTTT. Amino acids: CASSLTQLSSLNSPLHF.

V usage is TRBV29-1 and J usage is TRBJ1-2; 7 nucleotides align to TRBD1. Trimming cost V 7 bases and J 8 bases; bases outside gene matches: 7. Germline assignment: CDR1 SQVTM and CDR2 ANQGSEA. The length of the CDR3 is 11 residues. The CDR3 spells CSGGQVDGYTF. Here the CDR3 DNA reads TGCAGCGGTGGACAGGTTGACGGCTACACCTTC.

As for this clonotype: Being one base from a much bigger clone, this may be a read error. V and J are TRBV20-1 and TRBJ2-5; D might be TRBD2 (5 bases). The germline gives CDR1 DFQATT, CDR2 SNEGSKA (reference sequence). This CDR3 has 12 amino acids. V lost 5 bases and J lost 10, with 17 bases in between. The CDR3 nucleotides read TGCAGTGCTTCCCGAGCGGACGGTGGCCAGTACTTC. Translated, it gives CSASRADGGQYF.

The chain joins TRBV15 to TRBJ1-5; possibly TRBD1 for D (5 bases). There are 15 residues in the CDR3. Germline CDR1 and CDR2: LNHNV and YYDKDF (reference sequence). Trimming took off 0 bases at V and 6 bases at J, with 12 bases between the two ends. The CDR3 is CATSRDLAGSQPQHF. The DNA for the CDR3 is TGTGCCACCAGCAGAGATCTGGCAGGGAGTCAGCCCCAGCATTTT.

The chain is built from TRBV7-9 and TRBJ2-7; a weak D match, TRBD1 (5 bases). The J call may be mistaken, given a closer DNA end match to TRBJ2-5. The CDR3 consists of 15 residues. Germline V lookup: CDR1 SEHNR, CDR2 FQNEAQ (reference sequence). The CDR3 coding sequence is TGTGCCAGCAGCCCGATCAAAGACAGCACAGAGACCCAGTACTTC. This gives the protein CASSPIKDSTETQYF.

The count of this clonotype is one. The chain carries TRBV4-3 and TRBJ2-2, with unresolved D. The CDR3 is made up of 13 amino acids. The ends were cut back, 0 bases at V and 6 bases at J, with 5 bases in the middle. The germline V gene has CDR1 LGHNA and CDR2 YSLEER. The CDR3 nucleotides read TGCGCCAGCAGCCAAGACAGCGCCGGGGAGCTGTTTTTT. Protein sequence: CASSQDSAGELFF.

The CDR3: CASRDRGYQETQYF. The CDR3 region has the DNA TGCGCCAGCAGGGACAGGGGGTACCAAGAGACCCAGTACTTC. This chain connects TRBV5-1 to TRBJ2-5, with TRBD1 matching over 10 bases. The V gene end was trimmed by 5 bases and the J gene end by 0 bases; junction bases not matched to a gene: 1. This CDR3 contains 14 residues. Germline assignment: CDR1 SGHRS and CDR2 YFSETQ.

The J gene is TRBJ2-7, the V gene TRBV12-3 or TRBV12-4, with D maybe TRBD1 (6 bases). V was cut by 6 bases and J by 4 bases, with 13 bases left in between. The CDR3 sequence is 13 residues long. As DNA, the CDR3 is TGTGCCAGCAGCATCACCGGACAGTACGAGCAGTACTTC. This gives the protein CASSITGQYEQYF.

Comment on this clonotype: A read error may explain this, as a much larger clone is one base away. This sequence joins TRBV12-3 or TRBV12-4 and TRBJ2-1; perhaps TRBD2 as D (6 bases). The CDR3 has 16 amino acids. The CDR3 protein is CASSQTFRGAYNEHFF. As DNA, the CDR3 is TGTGCCAGCAGCCAGACTTTTCGCGGGGCCTACAATGAGCACTTCTTC.

In this sample, this clonotype turned up a few times. The V gene is TRBV20-1, the J gene TRBJ1-5; tentative D call: TRBD1 (5 bases). V lost 3 bases and J 5 bases, leaving 8 bases between the germline ends. CDR3 length equals 12 residues. The germline CDR1 and CDR2 sequences are DFQATT and SNEGSKA (reference sequence). Here the CDR3 reads CSASQGDQPQHF. The CDR3 DNA reads TGCAGTGCTAGTCAGGGTGATCAGCCCCAGCATTTT.

This clonotype was recorded once. A much more abundant neighbour one base away suggests this may be a read error. V usage is TRBV4-2 and J usage is TRBJ2-5; 9 bases are a match to TRBD2. Germline trimming cut 0 bases from V and 4 bases from J; bases unmatched to any gene: 12. Germline CDR1 is LGHNA and CDR2 is YNFKEQ. This CDR3 contains 18 residues. The DNA for the CDR3 is TGTGCCAGCAGCCAAGAGGTCCCTGCTAGCGGGGTGGCAGAGACCCAGTACTTC. This codes for CASSQEVPASGVAETQYF.

The rearrangement joins TRBV20-1 to TRBJ2-1; D remains unclear. Germline CDR1 is DFQATT and CDR2 is SNEGSKA (reference sequence). Trimming stripped 1 base from V and 6 bases from J, with 13 bases between. The CDR3 is made up of 14 amino acids. The CDR3: CSARVMTRFNEQFF. The CDR3 DNA reads TGCAGTGCTAGAGTAATGACAAGGTTCAATGAGCAGTTCTTC.

The V call is TRBV6-6, the J call TRBJ1-2, with D perhaps matching TRBD1 (5 bases). V lost 7 bases and J 4 bases, leaving 19 bases between the germline ends. Germline V gene lookup returns CDR1 MNHNY and CDR2 SVGAGI (reference sequence). The CDR3 runs 15 residues. The CDR3 nucleotides are TGTGCCAGCACCGTCATCGGGGCGCAAGGCTATGGCTACACCTTC. This sequence encodes CASTVIGAQGYGYTF.

This clonotype was counted many times. V gene TRBV12-3 or TRBV12-4 combines with J gene TRBJ2-3; TRBD1 matches at 8 bases. The trim removed 8 bases at V and 4 bases at J, leaving 5 bases unmatched. The CDR3 totals 13 residues. The DNA of the CDR3 is TGTGCCAGCGGGGACAGGAGCGCAGATACGCAGTATTTT. This encodes CASGDRSADTQYF.

The table lists this clonotype with a few counts. The V gene is TRBV7-9, the J gene TRBJ2-1, with no clear D. There are 14 residues in the CDR3. The V and J ends lost 5 bases and 9 bases respectively, with 17 bases between them. CDR1 SEHNR and CDR2 FQNEAQ come from the germline V gene (reference sequence). CDR3 nucleotide sequence: TGTGCCAGCAGCCCTCGGGCAGGCTTAAGTGAGCAGTTCTTC. This codes for CASSPRAGLSEQFF.

V gene TRBV14 combines with J gene TRBJ2-4; TRBD1 might be the D (7 bases). In germline, CDR1 is SGHDN, CDR2 FVKESK. Deletions cut 3 bases from V and 8 bases from J, with 23 bases between. The CDR3 covers 17 residues. The DNA for the CDR3 is TGTGCCAGCAGCCAGTGGGTGGCAGGGGGACTTTTGGACATTCAGTACTTC. Translated: CASSQWVAGGLLDIQYF.

V gene TRBV27 combines with J gene TRBJ1-1; TRBD1 might be the D (6 bases). There are 14 residues in the CDR3. V gave up 7 bases and J gave up 0 bases, with 12 bases separating them. The germline V gene has CDR1 MNHEY and CDR2 SMNVEV (reference sequence). The CDR3 bases are TGTGCCAGCAAATGGGGGCCGGTGAACACTGAAGCTTTCTTT. It is translated as CASKWGPVNTEAFF.

Concerning this clonotype: This could be a read error, since a much larger clone is one nucleotide away. V usage is TRBV12-3 or TRBV12-4 and J usage is TRBJ1-2; D is ambiguous. The germline V and J ends were trimmed by 5 bases and 8 bases, with 15 bases remaining between them. This CDR3 region has 13 residues. CDR3 amino acids: CASSTVWVRGYTF. For the CDR3, the DNA is TGTGCCAGCAGTACCGTCTGGGTTAGGGGCTACACCTTC.

The V and J genes are TRBV7-4 and TRBJ1-6, with TRBD1 matching 7 bases. The germline CDR1 and CDR2 sequences are SGHVT and SQSDAQ. The ends lost 1 base at V and 10 bases at J; junction bases unmatched: 10. This CDR3 is built from 16 residues. For the CDR3, the DNA is TGTGCCAGCAGCTTAGAGAGACAGGGCGGGGACTCACCCCTCCACTTT. As protein: CASSLERQGGDSPLHF.

The chain uses TRBV7-2 and TRBJ2-2; possibly TRBD1 for D (6 bases). The germline V gene has CDR1 SGHTA and CDR2 FQGNSA. With 6 bases removed from V and 1 base from J, the gap between germline ends came to 18 bases. The CDR3 sequence is 17 residues long. For the CDR3, the DNA is TGTGCCAGCAGATATACCTCCGGGACACGGAACACCGGGGAGCTGTTTTTT. The encoded protein is CASRYTSGTRNTGELFF.

This chain links TRBV5-1 with TRBJ2-7; 8 bases match TRBD1. The J call may be wrong; the DNA end is better matched by TRBJ2-5. The CDR3 sequence is 16 residues long. Germline CDR1 reads SGHRS; CDR2 reads YFSETQ. CDR3: CASSLAGQGGFETQYF. CDR3 DNA sequence: TGCGCCAGCAGCTTGGCCGGACAGGGAGGTTTCGAGACCCAGTACTTC.

This clonotype has at least ten counts. This sequence joins TRBV3-1 and TRBJ2-7; tentatively, D is TRBD1 (6 bases). V dropped 8 bases and J dropped 2 bases, with 16 bases sitting between them. The CDR3 is made up of 14 amino acids. Germline V gene data show CDR1 as LGHDT and CDR2 as YNNKEL (reference sequence). CDR3 sequence: CASEDRTATYEQYF. CDR3 DNA sequence: TGTGCCAGCGAGGATAGGACAGCAACCTACGAGCAGTACTTC.

The V call is TRBV2, the J call TRBJ1-2; perhaps TRBD1 as D (5 bases). CDR1 and CDR2 from the germline V gene are SNHLY and FYNNEI. V was shortened by 9 bases and J by 0 bases, with 11 bases between the two germline ends. The CDR3 has 13 amino acids. The CDR3 coding sequence is TGTGCCAGGACAGCGATTTCTAACTATGGCTACACCTTC. Residues: CARTAISNYGYTF.

This clonotype was observed a handful of times. This chain joins TRBV20-1 and TRBJ2-5; D unresolved. CDR1 and CDR2 (germline): DFQATT, SNEGSKA (reference sequence). Trimming left V 0 bases short and J 5 bases short, with 10 bases between. This CDR3 contains 13 residues. The CDR3 nucleotides read TGCAGTGCTAGAGATACGCTACCGGAGACCCAGTACTTC. This sequence encodes CSARDTLPETQYF.

The J gene is TRBJ2-5, the V gene TRBV20-1, with 8 bases that match TRBD2. This CDR3 comprises 13 residues. Germline assignment: CDR1 DFQATT and CDR2 SNEGSKA (reference sequence). J gave up 2 bases and V 7 bases, and 6 bases lay outside the gene matches. Here the CDR3 reads CSVRTSWQETQYF. DNA of the CDR3: TGCAGTGTTCGGACTAGCTGGCAAGAGACCCAGTACTTC.

This clonotype was seen more than once but under ten times. This rearrangement joins TRBV20-1 to TRBJ1-2; no clear D gene. CDR1 DFQATT and CDR2 SNEGSKA come from the germline V gene (reference sequence). With 0 bases removed from V and 3 bases from J, the gap between germline ends came to 8 bases. The CDR3 runs to 13 residues. CDR3 residues: CSARDLGDYGYTF. CDR3 DNA: TGCAGTGCTAGAGATCTCGGGGACTATGGCTACACCTTC.

This clonotype was found many times. The chain carries TRBV28 and TRBJ2-5; weak D call: TRBD2 (7 bases). The V gene lost 3 bases and the J gene lost 2 bases, with 19 bases spanning the gap. Germline values: CDR1 MDHEN, CDR2 SYDVKM. The CDR3 spans 17 residues. The CDR3 region is CASSFGGAGSPQETQYF. The CDR3 DNA follows: TGTGCCAGCAGTTTTGGGGGGGCAGGAAGCCCGCAAGAGACCCAGTACTTC.

The rearrangement uses TRBV12-3 or TRBV12-4 and TRBJ2-3; D is tentatively TRBD1 or TRBD2 (5 bases each). The CDR3 runs to 14 residues. V was pared by 7 bases and J by 2 bases, with 13 bases between. The CDR3 nucleotides are TGTGCCAGCACTCGGGGACGGGCCACAGATACGCAGTATTTT. This sequence encodes CASTRGRATDTQYF.

The V gene is TRBV4-3, the J gene TRBJ2-2; D is unresolved. V was shortened by 4 bases and J by 1 base, with 13 bases between the two germline ends. The CDR3 covers 16 residues. CDR1 and CDR2 (germline): LGHNA, YSLEER. CDR3 bases: TGCGCCAGCAGCCCCATCGTGGCATTGAACACCGGGGAGCTGTTTTTT. It specifies CASSPIVALNTGELFF.

J is TRBJ1-1 and V is TRBV6-1; maybe TRBD1 (5 bases). CDR1 MNHNS and CDR2 SASEGT come from the germline V gene. Trimming took 8 bases from V and 4 from J, leaving 17 bases between them. This CDR3 region has 14 residues. CDR3 in amino acids: CASGAPGSVTEAFF. CDR3 nucleotides: TGTGCCAGCGGTGCACCAGGGTCTGTCACTGAAGCTTTCTTT.